Shown below are 15 T cell receptor beta chains from a single sample sequenced in a study of a mutant IDH1 vaccine in newly diagnosed glioma. Profiled with immunoSEQ multiplex PCR; TCRdb holds only in-frame clones, not every one. The data show about 32,000 clones, with roughly 80% seen just once and over 6% held by the top ten. The time point is: week 35, safety follow-up. What each vaccine dose contained was 300 ug of mutant IDH1 20-mer peptide, accompanied by topical imiquimod. Their antigen targets remain unknown. Sequenced material: PBMCs, taken from a glioma patient whose treatment included an IDH1 peptide vaccine. The source is a woman aged 18-29 years with glioma.

CDR3 nucleotide sequence: TGTGCCAGCAGCTCGGCGGTTACCTACGAGCAGTACTTC. The encoded protein is CASSSAVTYEQYF. The V and J genes are TRBV6-5 and TRBJ2-7, with no clear D. Deletions cut 6 bases from V and 2 bases from J, with 11 bases between. The CDR3 is 13 amino acids. Per the germline V gene, CDR1 is MNHEY and CDR2 is SVGAGI.

The chain is built from TRBV19 and TRBJ1-1; D ambiguous. This CDR3 contains 13 residues. Per germline, CDR1 LNHDA and CDR2 SQIVND (reference sequence). Trimming took 7 bases from V and 8 from J, leaving 17 bases between them. In nucleotides, the CDR3 is TGTGCCAGTACATCATGGGGAAGGGCCGAAGCTTTCTTT. Translating it yields CASTSWGRAEAFF.

V gene TRBV4-1 combines with J gene TRBJ2-6; 13 bases match TRBD2. From germline, CDR1 is MGHRA and CDR2 YSYEKL. V was clipped by 4 bases and J by 4 bases; unmatched bases: 7. The CDR3 spans 18 residues. CDR3 in DNA: TGCGCCAGCAGCCTACCGACTAGCGGGGGGTCAGGGGCCAACGTCCTGACTTTC. This sequence encodes CASSLPTSGGSGANVLTF.

The CDR3 protein is CASSLVTGSDTQYF. For the CDR3, the DNA is TGTGCCAGCAGCTTAGTAACGGGATCAGATACGCAGTATTTT. The chain has TRBV7-2 and TRBJ2-3; D perhaps matches TRBD2 (5 bases). This CDR3 comprises 14 residues. Germline V CDR1 and CDR2: SGHTA, FQGNSA. Trimming left V 1 base short and J 4 bases short, with 9 bases between.

The genes are TRBV7-9 and TRBJ1-1, with unresolved D. V lost 2 bases and J 4 bases, leaving 8 bases between the germline ends. There are 13 residues in the CDR3. Germline CDR1 SEHNR, CDR2 FQNEAQ (reference sequence). Here the CDR3 reads CASSLTAPTEAFF. CDR3 nucleotides: TGTGCCAGCAGCTTAACAGCTCCCACTGAAGCTTTCTTT.

This sequence joins TRBV4-3 and TRBJ2-1; tentatively, D is TRBD1 (6 bases). Trimming shortened V by 4 bases and J by 5 bases, and 18 bases separated the two germline ends. The V gene's germline CDR1 is LGHNA and CDR2 YSLEER. The CDR3 is 16 amino acids. The DNA for the CDR3 is TGCGCCAGCAGCCTTCGACAGGAAGGGATCAACAATGAGCAGTTCTTC. Amino acids: CASSLRQEGINNEQFF.

The chain carries TRBV5-1 and TRBJ2-1; D not resolved. This CDR3 is built from 14 residues. Trimming removed 2 bases from V and 0 bases from J, with 6 bases in between. Germline assignment: CDR1 SGHRS and CDR2 YFSETQ. In DNA form, the CDR3 reads TGCGCCAGCAGCTTCCCCGGCTCCTACAATGAGCAGTTCTTC. Translating it yields CASSFPGSYNEQFF.

The CDR3 DNA reads as TGTGCCAGCAACGGACAGGGGCCCCAGCATTTT. It is translated as CASNGQGPQHF. The rearrangement links TRBV6-6 to TRBJ1-5, with 8 bases that match TRBD1. The length of the CDR3 is 11 residues. Per germline, CDR1 MNHNY and CDR2 SVGAGI (reference sequence). Trimming removed 7 bases from V and 9 bases from J; junction bases left unmatched: 2.

This clone was seen only a few times. The junction and the germline gene differ at one end; a read error may be behind it. The CDR3 coding sequence is TGTGCTAGCAGCTTAGCGCTAGGCAGGGTTGAGCAGTTCTTC. Translated, it gives CASSLALGRVEQFF. V and J are TRBV7-7 and TRBJ2-1; the D call may be TRBD1 or TRBD2 (5 bases each). There are 14 residues in the CDR3. CDR1 is SSHAT, CDR2 FNYEAQ, per germline (reference sequence).

The V gene is TRBV5-5, the J gene TRBJ2-4, with TRBD1 as a possible D gene (6 bases). CDR3 size: 19 residues. Trimming removed 3 bases at V and 2 bases at J, with 24 bases between. The germline CDR1 and CDR2 sequences are SGHKS and YYEKEE (reference sequence). The CDR3 protein is CASSSLRDNPRLTKNIQYF. CDR3 bases: TGTGCCAGCAGCTCGCTCAGGGACAACCCGAGACTGACCAAAAACATTCAGTACTTC. Drawing the rest from reference TRBV5-5 and TRBJ2-4, the complete variable domain is DAGVTQSPTHLIKTRGQQVTLRCSPISGHKSVSWYQQVLGQGPQFIFQYYEKEERGRGNFPDRFSARQFPNYSSELNVNALLLGDSALYLCASSSLRDNPRLTKNIQYFGAGTRLSVL.

The chain is built from TRBV5-6 and TRBJ2-7; D is perhaps TRBD1 (5 bases). V was pared by 4 bases and J by 3 bases, with 11 bases between. The CDR3 covers 13 residues. CDR1 is SGHDT and CDR2 is YYEEEE in the germline V gene. This CDR3 reads CASSADRHYEQYF. In DNA, the CDR3 is TGTGCCAGCAGCGCCGACAGACACTACGAGCAGTACTTC.

This clone was counted a few times. The V gene is TRBV29-1, the J gene TRBJ1-1; tentative D call: TRBD1 (5 bases). Deletions cut 0 bases from V and 6 bases from J, with 8 bases between. This CDR3 has 12 amino acids. In germline, CDR1 is SQVTM, CDR2 ANQGSEA. The DNA of the CDR3 is TGCAGCGTTGAAGATTGGGGGTCTGAAGCTTTCTTT. Translated: CSVEDWGSEAFF.

This chain uses TRBV28 with TRBJ2-3; maybe TRBD2 (5 bases). The CDR3 consists of 13 residues. The germline V gene encodes CDR1 MDHEN and CDR2 SYDVKM. Trimming took off 5 bases at V and 7 bases at J, with 13 bases between the two ends. The CDR3 coding sequence is TGTGCCAGCAGTACACAAGGGAGAAATACGCAGTATTTT. This sequence encodes CASSTQGRNTQYF.

The chain has TRBV7-9 and TRBJ1-2; 7 positions agree with TRBD1. Trimming removed 3 bases from V and 5 bases from J; junction bases left unmatched: 9. The germline gives CDR1 SEHNR, CDR2 FQNEAQ (reference sequence). The CDR3 has 15 amino acids. CDR3 protein: CASSFLTGEGYGYTF. The CDR3 DNA reads TGTGCCAGCAGCTTTTTAACAGGGGAGGGGTATGGCTACACCTTC. Full variable domain (remainder filled in from reference TRBV7-9 and TRBJ1-2): DTGVSQNPRHKITKRGQNVTFRCDPISEHNRLYWYRQTLGQGPEFLTYFQNEAQLEKSRLLSDRFSAERPKGSFSTLEIQRTEQGDSAMYLCASSFLTGEGYGYTFGSGTRLTVV.

V gene TRBV25-1 combines with J gene TRBJ2-1, with D hard to call. This CDR3 region has 13 residues. Germline-derived CDR1 and CDR2 are MGHDK and SYGVNS. Trimming removed 1 base at V and 5 bases at J, with 6 bases between. DNA for the CDR3: TGTGCCAGCAGTGAATGGGCGGACAATGAGCAGTTCTTC. Translated, it gives CASSEWADNEQFF. Based on the CDR3 plus reference TRBV25-1 and TRBJ2-1, the full variable domain is EADIYQTPRYLVIGTGKKITLECSQTMGHDKMYWYQQDPGMELHLIHYSYGVNSTEKGDLSSESTVSRIRTEHFPLTLESARPSHTSQYLCASSEWADNEQFFGPGTRLTVL.